Following are 28 T cell receptor beta chains from one sample sequenced in a study of beta chain features in type 1 diabetes. The study, taken as a whole, reports: Shorter TCRB CDR3s, moderately but significantly so, were found in Type 1 diabetes patients in all four CD4+ subsets.

For these receptors, no antigen is known. Reverse transcription of all isolated RNA meant that expressed TCRB transcripts were sequenced. Using immunoSEQ multiplex PCR, the repertoire was profiled, and TCRdb retains in-frame clones only, with some absent. The sample lists roughly 400,000 clones, over 8.5% occurring once. The sample consisted of central memory CD4+ T cells from blood. The receptor set was obtained from a man aged 25-45 years with type 1 diabetes.

This clone was counted between two and nine times. The chain links TRBV28 to TRBJ1-3; the match to TRBD1 covers 9 bases. The CDR3 extends over 15 amino acids. After removal of 5 bases from V and 4 bases from J, the junction contained 6 bases not matched to a gene. Germline CDR1 and CDR2: MDHEN and SYDVKM. CDR3 coding DNA: TGTGCCAGCAGTCCCCCCGGACAGGGGGGAAACACCATATATTTT. Protein: CASSPPGQGGNTIYF. The full variable domain, its missing parts supplied by reference TRBV28 and TRBJ1-3, is DVKVTQSSRYLVKRTGEKVFLECVQDMDHENMFWYRQDPGLGLRLIYFSYDVKMKEKGDIPEGYSVSREKKERFSLILESASTNQTSMYLCASSPPGQGGNTIYFGEGSWLTVV.

A word on this clone: Just one base apart from a much larger clone, this may be a read error. The rearrangement uses TRBV29-1 and TRBJ2-5; D may be TRBD1 (5 bases). Matching the DNA end better, TRBJ2-7 makes the J call doubtful. Germline V gene lookup returns CDR1 SQVTM and CDR2 ANQGSEA. The CDR3 extends over 15 amino acids. The CDR3 protein is CGAVHGQGPLYEQYF. DNA for the CDR3: TGCGGCGCTGTTCACGGCCAGGGCCCTCTGTACGAGCAGTACTTC.

V and J are TRBV5-4 and TRBJ1-2; D not certain. The CDR3 has 13 residues. V gave up 4 bases and J gave up 8 bases, with 15 bases separating them. In germline, CDR1 is SGHNT, CDR2 YYREEE (reference sequence). This chain's CDR3 is CASSATGGKGYTF. The CDR3 bases are TGTGCCAGCAGCGCTACGGGCGGGAAAGGCTACACCTTC.

This clone showed up just a few times. The chain couples TRBV7-2 to TRBJ2-5, with D maybe TRBD2 (6 bases). The CDR3 contains 14 residues. Trimming stripped 6 bases from V and 0 bases from J, with 11 bases between. Germline values: CDR1 SGHTA, CDR2 FQGNSA. The CDR3 loop is CASRSGTHQETQYF. The CDR3 DNA follows: TGTGCCAGCAGATCCGGGACTCACCAAGAGACCCAGTACTTC.

This clone appeared a few times. CDR3 residues: CASSPGQTDNEQFF. The CDR3 bases are TGTGCCAGCAGCCCCGGGCAGACAGATAATGAGCAGTTCTTC. The V gene is TRBV2, the J gene TRBJ2-1; possibly TRBD1 for D (5 bases). Trimming cost V 6 bases and J 7 bases, with 16 bases left between them. The CDR3 has 14 residues. The germline CDR1 and CDR2 sequences are SNHLY and FYNNEI.

The sample holds a few counts of this clone. The V and J genes are TRBV7-3 and TRBJ2-5; 10 nucleotides match TRBD1. Germline loops: CDR1 SGHTA, CDR2 FQGTGA. With V trimmed by 5 bases and J by 2 bases, 11 bases remained unmatched. This CDR3 spans 17 amino acids. The CDR3: CASSDGRTGGFQETQYF. CDR3 sequence (DNA): TGTGCCAGCAGCGATGGAAGGACAGGGGGTTTTCAAGAGACCCAGTACTTC.

As to this clone: At one of its ends the junction is not consistent with the germline gene, which may arise from a read error. V gene TRBV2 combines with J gene TRBJ2-5; the D gene is possibly TRBD2 (6 bases). The germline V gene encodes CDR1 SNHLY and CDR2 FYNNEI. The CDR3 totals 12 residues. The CDR3 coding sequence is TGTGCCAGCATCCTGGGGGGAGAATATTCTCACTTC. It specifies CASILGGEYSHF.

This clone showed up just a few times. The rearrangement uses TRBV7-9 and TRBJ2-5, with 8 bases fitting TRBD2. The CDR3 contains 16 residues. J lost 4 bases, V lost 1 base, and 8 bases had no gene match. CDR1 is SEHNR, CDR2 FQNEAQ, per germline (reference sequence). The CDR3 spells CASSLGAGASRETQYF. The CDR3 bases are TGTGCCAGCAGCTTAGGAGCGGGAGCGTCTAGAGAGACCCAGTACTTC.

This clone has ten or more counts. The sample holds other DNA sequences that translate to the same CDR3. V and J are TRBV18 and TRBJ1-1; perhaps TRBD1 as D (5 bases). Germline values: CDR1 KGHSH, CDR2 LQKENI. This CDR3 is built from 13 residues. V shed 3 bases and J shed 2 bases, with 7 bases lying between them. The CDR3 sequence is CASSPTENTEAFF. The CDR3, as DNA: TGTGCCAGCTCACCGACAGAAAACACTGAAGCTTTCTTT.

The chain has TRBV29-1 and TRBJ2-3; 7 bases align to TRBD2. J gave up 0 bases and V 6 bases, and 15 bases lay outside the gene matches. This CDR3 spans 17 amino acids. Germline CDR1 is SQVTM and CDR2 is ANQGSEA. This CDR3 reads CSVDSGRGPYSTDTQYF. CDR3 DNA: TGCAGCGTGGATAGCGGGCGAGGTCCCTATAGCACAGATACGCAGTATTTT.

The chain links TRBV28 to TRBJ1-2; D call uncertain. The germline V and J ends were trimmed by 7 bases and 5 bases, with 17 bases remaining between them. Germline CDR1 reads MDHEN; CDR2 reads SYDVKM. This CDR3 spans 14 amino acids. For the CDR3, the DNA is TGTGCCAGCAATGTAATGAAGGTGCCTTATGGCTACACCTTC. Its translation is CASNVMKVPYGYTF.

This clone has at least ten counts. The chain combines TRBV2 with TRBJ2-2; D uncertain. Trimming took 5 bases from V and 16 from J, leaving 17 bases between them. CDR3 length: 12 amino acids. Germline V gene data show CDR1 as SNHLY and CDR2 as FYNNEI. CDR3 in amino acids: CASSIHSGPAFF. The CDR3 region has the DNA TGTGCCAGCAGTATCCACTCCGGCCCGGCGTTTTTT. The full variable domain, with the rest looked up from reference TRBV2 and TRBJ2-2, is EPEVTQTPSHQVTQMGQEVILRCVPISNHLYFYWYRQILGQKVEFLVSFYNNEISEKSEIFDDQFSVERPDGSNFTLKIRSTKLEDSAMYFCASSIHSGPAFFGEGSRLTVL.

The chain carries TRBV9 and TRBJ1-1; D gene ambiguous. Looked up from germline, CDR1 is SGDLS and CDR2 is YYNGEE. V lost 5 bases, J lost 3 bases, and 11 bases lay in between. CDR3 size: 13 residues. The CDR3 coding sequence is TGTGCCAGCAGTGAAAGTCCCGACACTGAAGCTTTCTTT. Amino acids: CASSESPDTEAFF. The full variable domain, its missing parts supplied by reference TRBV9 and TRBJ1-1, is DSGVTQTPKHLITATGQRVTLRCSPRSGDLSVYWYQQSLDQGLQFLIQYYNGEERAKGNILERFSAQQFPDLHSELNLSSLELGDSALYFCASSESPDTEAFFGQGTRLTVV.

CDR3 coding DNA: TGTGCCAGCAGCCGGGGAGGGGCCTACGAGCAGTACTTC. It codes for CASSRGGAYEQYF. V usage is TRBV14 and J usage is TRBJ2-7, with 7 positions matching TRBD2. CDR1 and CDR2 (germline): SGHDN, FVKESK. V was pared by 4 bases and J by 2 bases, with 2 bases of the junction left unmatched. CDR3 size: 13 residues.

This chain uses TRBV5-1 with TRBJ2-1; 8 positions agree with TRBD1. V lost 8 bases to trimming and J lost 5 bases; unmatched junction nucleotides: 6. CDR1 SGHRS and CDR2 YFSETQ come from the germline V gene. The CDR3 contains 13 residues. The DNA of the CDR3 is TGCGCCAGTCAGGGGGCTCTGGACAATGAGCAGTTCTTC. As protein: CASQGALDNEQFF.

The chain links TRBV28 to TRBJ1-1, with 8 bases aligning to TRBD1. The CDR3 is made up of 14 amino acids. Trimming took 7 bases from V and 1 from J; bases not matched to a gene: 5. CDR1 and CDR2 (germline): MDHEN, SYDVKM. DNA for the CDR3: TGTGCCAGCACCCCAGGGACAGGGAACACTGAAGCTTTCTTT. Residues: CASTPGTGNTEAFF.

This clone was seen a few times. This sequence joins TRBV6-5 and TRBJ1-2, with a weak D call TRBD1 (5 bases). V lost 5 bases to trimming and J lost 4 bases, with 14 bases between them. Germline values: CDR1 MNHEY, CDR2 SVGAGI. There are 14 residues in the CDR3. DNA of the CDR3: TGTGCCAGCAGTCCAGGGACGGCCTCCTATGGCTACACCTTC. It encodes CASSPGTASYGYTF.

This clone was counted a few times. The chain links TRBV6-1 to TRBJ2-7; 7 bases align to TRBD1. V trimming: 0 bases; J trimming: 0 bases; junction bases outside the gene matches: 8. The CDR3 runs 17 residues. CDR1 and CDR2 from the germline V gene are MNHNS and SASEGT. This chain's CDR3 is CASSEAVYRGGSYEQYF. CDR3 nucleotides: TGTGCCAGCAGTGAAGCTGTGTACAGGGGTGGCTCCTACGAGCAGTACTTC.

The sample holds a few counts of this clone. The chain uses TRBV5-1 and TRBJ2-3, with 9 bases that match TRBD1. Germline-derived CDR1 and CDR2 are SGHRS and YFSETQ. The V segment lost 2 bases and the J segment 6 bases; nucleotides outside the gene matches: 7. This CDR3 is 15 amino acids long. CDR3 DNA: TGCGCCAGCAGCTTACAGGGGGCGCTTCCTGATACGCAGTATTTT. It codes for CASSLQGALPDTQYF. The full variable domain, completed using reference TRBV5-1 and TRBJ2-3, is KAGVTQTPRYLIKTRGQQVTLSCSPISGHRSVSWYQQTPGQGLQFLFEYFSETQRNKGNFPGRFSGRQFSNSRSEMNVSTLELGDSALYLCASSLQGALPDTQYFGPGTRLTVL.

This clone has only a few counts. V usage is TRBV25-1 and J usage is TRBJ2-5; possible D gene TRBD1, 6 bases. The end of the DNA is better explained by TRBJ2-7, so the J call may be wrong. Per germline, CDR1 MGHDK and CDR2 SYGVNS. This CDR3 is built from 15 residues. CDR3 sequence reads: CASSEPGTGSYEQYF. DNA of the CDR3: TGTGCCAGCAGTGAGCCCGGAACAGGGTCCTACGAGCAGTACTTC.

The chain carries TRBV6-5 and TRBJ1-2; D not certain. CDR3 length equals 14 residues. Germline CDR1 MNHEY, CDR2 SVGAGI. The V gene lost 6 bases and the J gene lost 10 bases, with 21 bases spanning the gap. The CDR3 is CASSPTWAARDYTF. The CDR3 bases are TGTGCCAGCAGCCCCACATGGGCAGCCCGCGACTACACCTTC.

V gene TRBV4-2 combines with J gene TRBJ2-2; D is unclear. The CDR3 spans 13 residues. The V gene lost 0 bases and the J gene lost 6 bases, with 5 bases spanning the gap. In germline, CDR1 is LGHNA, CDR2 YNFKEQ. DNA of the CDR3: TGTGCCAGCAGCCAAGATCAGTCCGGGGAGCTGTTTTTT. Protein: CASSQDQSGELFF.

Comments on this clone: Other nucleotide sequences in the sample specify the same CDR3. The V call is TRBV29-1, the J call TRBJ2-7, with D perhaps matching TRBD2 (5 bases). The CDR3 is made up of 13 amino acids. Germline-derived CDR1 and CDR2 are SQVTM and ANQGSEA. The V gene lost 6 bases and the J gene lost 2 bases, with 14 bases spanning the gap. The CDR3 reads CSVLGLLTYEQYF. CDR3 DNA sequence: TGCAGCGTGCTCGGACTGTTAACCTACGAGCAGTACTTC.

This clone was detected only a few times. The rearrangement links TRBV28 to TRBJ1-2; 8 bases are shared with TRBD1. The CDR3 is 15 residues long. Losses at the gene ends were 3 bases for V and 3 bases for J; bases not matched to a gene: 6. Germline CDR1 is MDHEN and CDR2 is SYDVKM. CDR3 sequence: CASSFQSGGDYGYTF. CDR3 in DNA: TGTGCCAGCAGTTTCCAGTCAGGGGGCGACTATGGCTACACCTTC.

The chain combines TRBV5-4 with TRBJ2-5; perhaps TRBD2 as D (6 bases). V was shortened by 5 bases and J by 5 bases, with 25 bases between the two germline ends. The CDR3 spans 17 residues. Germline CDR1 SGHNT, CDR2 YYREEE (reference sequence). The CDR3 region is CASRDRLDRSAVETQYF. The DNA for the CDR3 is TGTGCCAGCAGGGATAGACTAGACAGATCGGCGGTCGAGACCCAGTACTTC.

This rearrangement joins TRBV10-1 to TRBJ1-5; a weak D match, TRBD1 (5 bases). The CDR3 has 14 residues. Germline CDR1 WNHNN, CDR2 SYGVQD (reference sequence). Trimming left V 6 bases short and J 5 bases short, with 14 bases between. The CDR3 reads CASSPGQPDQPQHF. In nucleotides, the CDR3 is TGCGCCAGCAGCCCCGGACAACCGGATCAGCCCCAGCATTTT.

Many counts were recorded for this clone. The chain combines TRBV9 with TRBJ2-1, with unresolved D. CDR3 length equals 11 residues. Looked up from germline, CDR1 is SGDLS and CDR2 is YYNGEE. Between the trimmed V and J ends, which lost 0 bases and 9 bases, there was a span of 4 bases. The CDR3 DNA reads TGTGCCAGCAGCGTAGAGAGTGAGCAGTTCTTC. It encodes CASSVESEQFF.

The genes are TRBV5-1 and TRBJ2-5; D possibly corresponds to TRBD2 (6 bases). The end of the DNA aligns better with TRBJ2-7, so the J call may be wrong. This CDR3 is built from 15 residues. Germline V lookup: CDR1 SGHRS, CDR2 YFSETQ. The CDR3 is CASTPGTQESHEQYF. The CDR3 DNA sequence: TGCGCCAGCACCCCCGGGACTCAGGAGTCCCACGAGCAGTACTTC.